These 4 T cell receptor beta chains came from one sample sequenced in a study of blood T cell repertoires in COVID-19. The data were produced by immunoSEQ multiplex PCR, yet TCRdb's version contains in-frame clones alone and is incomplete. Seen here are 200,000 to 300,000 clones, nearly 95% observed once, and the top ten hold 0.83%. The sample taken for sequencing was peripheral blood. These receptors all stem from a man younger than 45 with COVID-19, enrolled during active disease.

The genes are TRBV28 and TRBJ1-5, with D perhaps matching TRBD1 (5 bases). CDR3 length: 18 amino acids. The V end was cut by 3 bases, the J end by 6 bases, with 24 bases between. The V gene's germline CDR1 is MDHEN and CDR2 SYDVKM. As DNA, the CDR3 is TGTGCCAGCAGTTTCCCTTCCCCGGGGGAGGGAGCAATTCAGCCCCAGCATTTT. Translated, it gives CASSFPSPGEGAIQPQHF.

This clone was detected a few times. The rearrangement links TRBV10-1 to TRBJ2-7, with TRBD2 matching over 13 bases. V gave up 5 bases and J gave up 8 bases; unmatched junction bases: 6. CDR1 and CDR2 (germline): WNHNN, SYGVQD (reference sequence). This CDR3 has 14 amino acids. In DNA form, the CDR3 reads TGCGCCAGCAGTCCCGGGACTAGCGGGACCAAGCAGTACTTC. Its translation is CASSPGTSGTKQYF.

The sample holds a few counts of this clone. Other DNA sequences in this sample translate to the same CDR3. This rearrangement joins TRBV9 to TRBJ1-6; D is undetermined. Looked up from germline, CDR1 is SGDLS and CDR2 is YYNGEE. The CDR3 runs to 15 residues. Trimming stripped 0 bases from V and 7 bases from J, with 11 bases between. The CDR3 loop is CASSVAGVGNSPLHF. The CDR3 nucleotides are TGTGCCAGCAGCGTAGCCGGGGTTGGGAATTCACCCCTCCACTTT.

The CDR3 spells CASSHLQGAREQYF. The CDR3 DNA sequence: TGCGCCAGCAGCCATCTACAGGGGGCTAGAGAGCAGTACTTC. The chain has TRBV4-1 and TRBJ2-7; 9 positions match TRBD1. Germline loops: CDR1 MGHRA, CDR2 YSYEKL. The CDR3 is made up of 14 amino acids. V trimming: 3 bases; J trimming: 7 bases; junction bases outside the gene matches: 7.